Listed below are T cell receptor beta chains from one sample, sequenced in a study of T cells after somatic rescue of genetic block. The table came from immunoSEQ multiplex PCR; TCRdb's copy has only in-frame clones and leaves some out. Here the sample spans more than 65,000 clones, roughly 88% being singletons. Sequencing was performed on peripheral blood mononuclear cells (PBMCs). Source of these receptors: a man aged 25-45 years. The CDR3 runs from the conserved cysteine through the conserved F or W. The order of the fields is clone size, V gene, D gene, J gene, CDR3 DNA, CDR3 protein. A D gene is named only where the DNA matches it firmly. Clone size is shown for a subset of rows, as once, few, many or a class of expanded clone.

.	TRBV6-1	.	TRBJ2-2	TGTGCCAGCAGGGGGGGCCCGGCCGGGGAGCTGTTTTTT	CASRGGPAGELFF
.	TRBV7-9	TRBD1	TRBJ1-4	TGTGCCAGCAGCTTAGGGGGACAGAGACTGTTTTTT	CASSLGGQRLFF
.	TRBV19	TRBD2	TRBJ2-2	TGTGCCAGTAGCCCGACTAGCGGGGGGGCGGCGGACACCGGGGAGCTGTTTTTT	CASSPTSGGAADTGELFF
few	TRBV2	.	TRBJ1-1	TGTGCCAGCACCGAGGAAACAGAGTCTGAAGCTTTCTTT	CASTEETESEAFF
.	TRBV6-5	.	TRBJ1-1	TGTGCCAGCAGCCCCGTCAACACTGAAGCTTTCTTT	CASSPVNTEAFF
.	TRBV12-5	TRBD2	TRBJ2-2	TGTGCTAGTGGACTAGCGGGGGGGCATCCCGGGGAGCTGTTTTTT	CASGLAGGHPGELFF
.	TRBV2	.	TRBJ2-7	TGTGCCAGCAGTGCTGATCAGCGGTCAGGGATAACCTACGAGCAGTACTTC	CASSADQRSGITYEQYF
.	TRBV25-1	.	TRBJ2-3	TGTGCCAGCAGTGAACATACCTTTGGGAACCCTACGCAGTATTTT	CASSEHTFGNPTQYF
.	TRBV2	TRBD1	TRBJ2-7	TGTGCCAGCAACTCCGGAGGGGCGGGACAGGGGTCCTACGAGCAGTACTTC	CASNSGGAGQGSYEQYF
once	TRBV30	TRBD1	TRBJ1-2	TGTGCCTGGAGTTGGACAGGGTGGAACTATGGCTACACCTTC	CAWSWTGWNYGYTF
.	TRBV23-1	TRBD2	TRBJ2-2	TGCGCCAGCCGAAGCGGGGGGACGAACACCGGGGAGCTGTTTTTT	CASRSGGTNTGELFF
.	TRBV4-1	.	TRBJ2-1	TGCGCCAGCAGCCAAGAGGGAGCAACGGGGTTGGATGAGCAGTTCTTC	CASSQEGATGLDEQFF
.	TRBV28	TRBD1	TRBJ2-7	TGTGCCACCAATGAGGGGACAGGGGGCGAAGAGCAGTACTTC	CATNEGTGGEEQYF
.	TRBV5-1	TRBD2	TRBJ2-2	TGCGCCAGCAGCCCACCGGCGGGGGGCGCGATCGGGGAGCTGTTTTTT	CASSPPAGGAIGELFF
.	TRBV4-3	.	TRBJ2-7	TGCGCCAGCAGCCAAGATTTTCGGACGGACTCCTACGAGCAGTACTTC	CASSQDFRTDSYEQYF
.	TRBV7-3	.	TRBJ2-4	TGTGCCAGCAGCTTAACCCGAAGCGACATTCAGTACTTC	CASSLTRSDIQYF
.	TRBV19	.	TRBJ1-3	TGTGCCAGTAACACCTTCTCCTCTGGAAACACCATATATTTT	CASNTFSSGNTIYF
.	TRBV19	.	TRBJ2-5	TGTGCCAGTAGTATTAGGGGTACGGAGACCCAGTACTTC	CASSIRGTETQYF
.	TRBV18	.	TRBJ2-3	TGTGCCAGCTCACCACCGTTAGGAGATACGCAGTATTTT	CASSPPLGDTQYF
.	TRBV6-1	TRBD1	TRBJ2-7	TGTGCCAGCAGTCAGGACAGGGCCCTCTCCTACGAGCAGTACTTC	CASSQDRALSYEQYF
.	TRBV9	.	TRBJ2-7	TGTGCCAGCAGCGCCGGACTGAACTCCTACGAGCAGTACTTC	CASSAGLNSYEQYF
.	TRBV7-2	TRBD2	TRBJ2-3	TGTGCCAGCAGTCGGGGGGTCGGCACAGATACGCAGTATTTT	CASSRGVGTDTQYF
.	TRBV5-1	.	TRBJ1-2	TGCGCCAGCAGCTTGGGGGGGGGCCCCACCTATGGCTACACCTTC	CASSLGGGPTYGYTF
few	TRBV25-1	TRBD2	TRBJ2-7	TGTGCCAGCAGTGACCCTAGCGGGCGTTCCTACGAGCAGTACTTC	CASSDPSGRSYEQYF
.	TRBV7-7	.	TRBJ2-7	TGTGCCAGCAGCTTAGATGTGACAGCCGAGCAGTACTTC	CASSLDVTAEQYF
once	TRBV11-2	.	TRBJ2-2	TGTGCCAGCAGCTTGGTGCTTGCCGGGGAGCTGTTTTTT	CASSLVLAGELFF
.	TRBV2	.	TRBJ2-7	TGTGCCAGCAGCCAGGGCTACGAGCAGTACTTC	CASSQGYEQYF
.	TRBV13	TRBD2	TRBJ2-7	TGTGCCAGCAGCTCGGGGGGGCGGTACGAGCAGTACTTC	CASSSGGRYEQYF
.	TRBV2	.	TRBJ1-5	TGTGCCAGCAGTGAAAGGCCGGGACCGAATCAGCCCCAGCATTTT	CASSERPGPNQPQHF
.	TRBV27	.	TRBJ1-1	TGTGCCAGCAGCCACGGGCCCTTT	CASSHGPF
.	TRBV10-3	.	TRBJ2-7	TGTGCCATCAGTGAAATATCGGGACCGAACCCTCTCTTC	CAISEISGPNPLF
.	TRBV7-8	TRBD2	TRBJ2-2	TGTGCCAGCAGCCTAGAACTAGCGGGGGTGAACACCGGGGAGCTGTTTTTT	CASSLELAGVNTGELFF
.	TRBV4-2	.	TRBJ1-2	TGTGCCAGCAGCTTAAGTCAGGGAGGCTACACCTTC	CASSLSQGGYTF
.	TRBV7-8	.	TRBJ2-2	TGTGCCAGCAGCTTAGTCACGGGAGTTATCGGGGAGCTGTTTTTT	CASSLVTGVIGELFF
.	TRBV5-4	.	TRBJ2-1	TGTGCCAGCAGCTTGGAAGACAGCTCCTACAATGAGCAGTTCTTC	CASSLEDSSYNEQFF
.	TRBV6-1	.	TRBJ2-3	TGTGCCAGCAGTAGCGAGAGGGGCACAGATACGCAGTATTTT	CASSSERGTDTQYF
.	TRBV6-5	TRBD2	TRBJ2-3	TGTGCCAGCAGACCTAGCGGGAGCACAGATACGCAGTATTTT	CASRPSGSTDTQYF
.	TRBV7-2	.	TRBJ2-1	TGTGCCAGCAGCCCCAGACAGGGAGGCTACAATGAGCAGTTCTTC	CASSPRQGGYNEQFF
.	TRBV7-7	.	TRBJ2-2	TGTGCCAGCAGCCCTGTACCCGGGACCGGGGAGCTGTTTTTT	CASSPVPGTGELFF
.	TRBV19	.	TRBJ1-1	TGTGCCAGTAGTATTGGAATTCTAGGAGCTTTCTTT	CASSIGILGAFF